These T cell receptor beta chains were read from a single sample in a study of blood T cell repertoires in COVID-19. TCRdb's table, derived via immunoSEQ multiplex PCR, lists solely in-frame clones and lacks some. This sample has about 150,000 clones, with 84% found just once. The specimen sequenced was peripheral blood. These receptors were collected from a human donor in a cohort sampled during active COVID-19. Each CDR3 is given with its conserved first and last residue. Fields, in order: CDR3 length, clone size, D gene, J gene, V gene, CDR3 protein, CDR3 DNA. The D gene is left open where the match is weak. Where a row states a size, it is once, few, many or the class of an expanded clone; other rows omit it.

length: 16; size: -; D: TRBD1; J: TRBJ2-7; V: TRBV5-8; CDR3: CASSPGTGGAFYEQYF; DNA: TGTGCCAGCAGCCCGGGGACAGGGGGCGCTTTCTACGAGCAGTACTTC
length: 14; size: -; D: -; J: TRBJ1-1; V: TRBV2; CDR3: CASTRGGGPAEAFF; DNA: TGTGCCAGCACTCGAGGGGGGGGGCCAGCTGAAGCTTTCTTT
length: 16; size: -; D: TRBD1; J: TRBJ2-4; V: TRBV7-8; CDR3: CASSSRTGLAKNIQYF; DNA: TGTGCCAGCAGCTCCCGGACAGGGCTAGCCAAAAACATTCAGTACTTC
length: 15; size: -; D: TRBD2; J: TRBJ2-3; V: TRBV7-6; CDR3: CASSLGGGLTDTQYF; DNA: TGTGCCAGCAGCTTAGGGGGGGGTTTGACAGATACGCAGTATTTT
length: 14; size: -; D: -; J: TRBJ1-3; V: TRBV10-2; CDR3: CASSDRTGGNTIYF; DNA: TGCGCCAGCAGTGATCGCACGGGTGGAAACACCATATATTTT
length: 15; size: -; D: -; J: TRBJ1-4; V: TRBV5-6; CDR3: CASSRWAGEGEKLFF; DNA: TGTGCCAGCAGCCGCTGGGCGGGGGAAGGTGAAAAACTGTTTTTT
length: 13; size: -; D: -; J: TRBJ2-1; V: TRBV11-3; CDR3: CASSLVSTNEQFF; DNA: TGTGCCAGCAGCTTAGTGAGTACGAATGAGCAGTTCTTC
length: 15; size: -; D: TRBD2; J: TRBJ2-1; V: TRBV6-1; CDR3: CASSEERGGYNEQFF; DNA: TGTGCCAGCAGTGAGGAGCGGGGGGGCTACAATGAGCAGTTCTTC
length: 14; size: -; D: -; J: TRBJ1-1; V: TRBV3-1/TRBV3-2; CDR3: CASSQDNGDTEAFF; DNA: TGTGCCAGCAGCCAAGATAACGGTGACACTGAAGCTTTCTTT
length: 16; size: -; D: TRBD2; J: TRBJ2-3; V: TRBV13; CDR3: CASSETLAGGVDTQYF; DNA: TGTGCCAGCAGCGAAACGTTAGCGGGGGGTGTTGATACGCAGTATTTT
length: 15; size: once; D: TRBD1; J: TRBJ1-1; V: TRBV7-6; CDR3: CASSLYGTGGVEAFF; DNA: TGTGCCAGCAGCTTATATGGGACAGGGGGGGTTGAAGCTTTCTTT
length: 19; size: few; D: -; J: TRBJ2-7; V: TRBV18; CDR3: CASSPLVVHRDLGSYEQYF; DNA: TGTGCCAGCTCACCGCTGGTGGTCCACAGGGATTTAGGGTCCTACGAGCAGTACTTC
length: 13; size: -; D: -; J: TRBJ1-2; V: TRBV28; CDR3: CASSLGGERGYTF; DNA: TGTGCCAGCAGTTTAGGCGGGGAGAGGGGCTACACCTTC
length: 16; size: once; D: -; J: TRBJ2-5; V: TRBV28; CDR3: CASSPLSTGAQETQYF; DNA: TGTGCCAGCAGTCCCCTTTCGACAGGAGCCCAAGAGACCCAGTACTTC
length: 15; size: -; D: TRBD1; J: TRBJ1-2; V: TRBV7-9; CDR3: CASSPSDRAYYGYTF; DNA: TGTGCCAGCAGCCCGTCCGACAGGGCCTACTATGGCTACACCTTC
length: 12; size: -; D: -; J: TRBJ1-5; V: TRBV15; CDR3: CATSAQRQPQHF; DNA: TGTGCCACCAGCGCCCAGCGGCAGCCCCAGCATTTT
length: 13; size: -; D: -; J: TRBJ1-2; V: TRBV18; CDR3: CASTPGRNYGYTF; DNA: TGTGCCAGCACCCCCGGGAGAAACTATGGCTACACCTTC
length: 17; size: -; D: -; J: TRBJ1-2; V: TRBV4-1; CDR3: CASSQLDMGLTIYGYTF; DNA: TGCGCCAGCAGCCAGCTCGACATGGGACTCACGATCTATGGCTACACCTTC
length: 15; size: -; D: -; J: TRBJ1-5; V: TRBV10-3; CDR3: CAISESGVSNQPQHF; DNA: TGTGCCATCAGTGAATCAGGGGTAAGCAATCAGCCCCAGCATTTT
length: 13; size: -; D: -; J: TRBJ2-7; V: TRBV29-1; CDR3: CSVAGEPSYEQYF; DNA: TGCAGCGTTGCGGGGGAACCCTCCTACGAGCAGTACTTC
length: 15; size: -; D: -; J: TRBJ1-4; V: TRBV6-1; CDR3: CASSERRKGWEKLFF; DNA: TGTGCCAGCAGTGAAAGGCGTAAGGGGTGGGAAAAACTGTTTTTT
length: 14; size: -; D: TRBD1; J: TRBJ1-1; V: TRBV15; CDR3: CATSRDGTVFEAFF; DNA: TGTGCCACCAGCAGAGATGGGACAGTTTTTGAAGCTTTCTTT
length: 15; size: -; D: -; J: TRBJ2-3; V: TRBV28; CDR3: CASSFVLAFQDTQYF; DNA: TGTGCCAGCAGTTTTGTCTTAGCGTTTCAGGATACGCAGTATTTT
length: 11; size: -; D: -; J: TRBJ1-2; V: TRBV24-1; CDR3: CATRDIGGYTF; DNA: TGTGCCACCAGGGATATCGGTGGCTACACCTTC
length: 13; size: -; D: -; J: TRBJ1-2; V: TRBV10-3; CDR3: CAISEEMDYGYTF; DNA: TGTGCCATCAGTGAGGAGATGGACTATGGCTACACCTTC
length: 15; size: -; D: TRBD2; J: TRBJ2-5; V: TRBV6-4; CDR3: CASSELAGGPETQYF; DNA: TGTGCCAGCAGTGAACTAGCGGGGGGGCCAGAGACCCAGTACTTC
length: 15; size: -; D: -; J: TRBJ1-6; V: TRBV10-3; CDR3: CAISESGVGNSPLHF; DNA: TGTGCCATCAGTGAGTCTGGAGTTGGGAATTCACCCCTCCACTTT
length: 12; size: -; D: -; J: TRBJ1-2; V: TRBV10-3; CDR3: CAIRLDTEGYTF; DNA: TGTGCCATCAGACTAGACACCGAGGGCTACACCTTC
length: 17; size: -; D: TRBD1; J: TRBJ2-7; V: TRBV11-2; CDR3: CASSLELSLGQGYEQYF; DNA: TGTGCCAGCAGCTTAGAGCTAAGCTTGGGACAGGGCTACGAGCAGTACTTC
length: 14; size: -; D: -; J: TRBJ2-5; V: TRBV19; CDR3: CASSMGGGEETQYF; DNA: TGTGCCAGTAGTATGGGGGGGGGCGAAGAGACCCAGTACTTC
length: 11; size: -; D: -; J: TRBJ2-3; V: TRBV6-5; CDR3: CASREGAGQYF; DNA: TGTGCCAGCAGGGAGGGGGCCGGGCAGTATTTT